This T cell receptor beta chain was captured by sequencing in a study of blood T cell repertoires in COVID-19. Background on the study: Whether acute or convalescent, the COVID-19 samples came from the United States, Italy and Spain. In each case, the material was cDNA or gDNA derived from T cells, B-cell-depleted T cells, or PBMCs.

Per the study methods: Counts of nucleated cells, estimated from reference gene primer amplification, were obtained. Here immunoSEQ multiplex PCR was the method, and the copy in TCRdb shows in-frame clones only, minus some. From that table come the V and J calls and clone size; the DNA was used to work out D and trimming. This table has under 45,000 clones, about three quarters appearing once. With 2 bases clipped from V and 7 bases from J, the junction kept 7 bases outside the gene matches. CDR1 SGHTA and CDR2 FQGTGA come from the germline V gene. CDR3 length: 16 residues. The V call is TRBV7-3, the J call TRBJ2-1, with 11 bases that match TRBD2. The clonotype originates from a woman in her 70s with acute or convalescent COVID-19. The sequenced sample consisted of peripheral blood. As DNA, the CDR3 is TGTGCCAGCAGCTTAGGAGGTAGCGGGGGGGCGAATGAGCAGTTCTTC. The encoded protein is CASSLGGSGGANEQFF. The entire variable domain, with the rest obtained from reference TRBV7-3 and TRBJ2-1, is as follows: GAGVSQTPSNKVTEKGKYVELRCDPISGHTALYWYRQSLGQGPEFLIYFQGTGAADDSGLPNDRFFAVRPEGSVSTLKIQRTERGDSAVYLCASSLGGSGGANEQFFGPGTRLTVL.